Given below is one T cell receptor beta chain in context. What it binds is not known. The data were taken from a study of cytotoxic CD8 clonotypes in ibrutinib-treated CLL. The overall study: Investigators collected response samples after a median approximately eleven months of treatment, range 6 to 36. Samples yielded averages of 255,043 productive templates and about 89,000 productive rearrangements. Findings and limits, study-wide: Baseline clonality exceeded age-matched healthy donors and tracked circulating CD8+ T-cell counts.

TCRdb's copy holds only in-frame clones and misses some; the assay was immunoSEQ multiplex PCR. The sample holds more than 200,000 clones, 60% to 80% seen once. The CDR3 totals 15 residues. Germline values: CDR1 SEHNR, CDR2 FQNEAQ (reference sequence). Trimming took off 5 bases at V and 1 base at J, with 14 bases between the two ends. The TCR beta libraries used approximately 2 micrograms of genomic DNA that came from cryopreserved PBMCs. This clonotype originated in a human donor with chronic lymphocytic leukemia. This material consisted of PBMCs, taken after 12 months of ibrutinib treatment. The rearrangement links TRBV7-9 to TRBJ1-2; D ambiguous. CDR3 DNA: TGTGCCAGCAGCCGGGCCCCTGCAAATAACTATGGCTACACCTTC. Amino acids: CASSRAPANNYGYTF.